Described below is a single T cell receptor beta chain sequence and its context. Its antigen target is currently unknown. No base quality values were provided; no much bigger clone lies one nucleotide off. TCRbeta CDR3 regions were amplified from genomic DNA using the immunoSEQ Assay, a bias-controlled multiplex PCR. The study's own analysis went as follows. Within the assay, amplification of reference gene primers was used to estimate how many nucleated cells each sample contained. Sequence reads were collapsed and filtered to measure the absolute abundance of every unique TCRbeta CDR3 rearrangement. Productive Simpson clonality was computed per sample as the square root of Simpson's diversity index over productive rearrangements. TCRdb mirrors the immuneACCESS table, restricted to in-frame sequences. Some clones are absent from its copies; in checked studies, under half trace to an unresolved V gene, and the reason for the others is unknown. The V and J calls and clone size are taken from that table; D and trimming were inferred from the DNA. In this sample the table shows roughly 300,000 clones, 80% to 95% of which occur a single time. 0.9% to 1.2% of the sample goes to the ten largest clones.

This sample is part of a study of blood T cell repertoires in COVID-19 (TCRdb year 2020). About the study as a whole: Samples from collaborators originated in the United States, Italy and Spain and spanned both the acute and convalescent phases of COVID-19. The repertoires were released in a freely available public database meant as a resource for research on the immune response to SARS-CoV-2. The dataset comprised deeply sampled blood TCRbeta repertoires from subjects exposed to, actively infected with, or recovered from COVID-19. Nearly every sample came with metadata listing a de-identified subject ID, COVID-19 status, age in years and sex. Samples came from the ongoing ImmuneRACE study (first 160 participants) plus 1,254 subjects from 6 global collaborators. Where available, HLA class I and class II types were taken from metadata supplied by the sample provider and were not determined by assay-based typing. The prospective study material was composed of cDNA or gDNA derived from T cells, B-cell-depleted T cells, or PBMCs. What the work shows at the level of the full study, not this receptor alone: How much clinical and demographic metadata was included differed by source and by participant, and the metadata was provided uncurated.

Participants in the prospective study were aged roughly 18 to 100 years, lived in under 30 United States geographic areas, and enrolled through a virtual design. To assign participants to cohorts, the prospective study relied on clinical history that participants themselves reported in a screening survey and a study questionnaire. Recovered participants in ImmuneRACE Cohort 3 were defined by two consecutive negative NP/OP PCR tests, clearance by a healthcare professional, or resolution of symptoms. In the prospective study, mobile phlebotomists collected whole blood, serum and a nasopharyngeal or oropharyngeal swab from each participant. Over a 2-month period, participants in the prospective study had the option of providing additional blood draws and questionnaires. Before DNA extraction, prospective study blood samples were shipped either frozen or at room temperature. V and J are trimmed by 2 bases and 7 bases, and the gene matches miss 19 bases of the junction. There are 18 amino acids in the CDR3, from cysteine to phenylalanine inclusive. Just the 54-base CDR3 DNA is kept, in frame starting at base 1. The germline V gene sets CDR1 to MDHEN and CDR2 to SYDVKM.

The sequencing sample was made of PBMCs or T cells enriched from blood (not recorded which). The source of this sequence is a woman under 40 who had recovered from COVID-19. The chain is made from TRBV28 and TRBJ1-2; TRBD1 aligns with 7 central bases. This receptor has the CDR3 CASSLGRFRQGVRSGYTF. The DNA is TGTGCCAGCAGTTTAGGACGGTTCCGGCAGGGGGTACGTTCTGGCTACACCTTC.